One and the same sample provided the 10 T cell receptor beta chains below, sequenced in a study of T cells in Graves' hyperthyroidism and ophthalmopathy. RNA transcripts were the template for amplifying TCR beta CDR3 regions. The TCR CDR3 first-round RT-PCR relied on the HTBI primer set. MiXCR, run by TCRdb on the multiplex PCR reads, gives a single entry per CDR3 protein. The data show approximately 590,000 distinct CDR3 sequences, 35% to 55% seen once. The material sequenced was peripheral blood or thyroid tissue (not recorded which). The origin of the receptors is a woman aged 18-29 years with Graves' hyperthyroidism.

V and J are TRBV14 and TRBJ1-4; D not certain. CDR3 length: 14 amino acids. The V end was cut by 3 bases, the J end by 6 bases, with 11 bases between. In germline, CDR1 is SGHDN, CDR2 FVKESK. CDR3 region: CASSQLRTDEKLFF. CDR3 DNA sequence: TGTGCCAGCAGCCAGCTAAGGACGGATGAAAAACTGTTTTTT.

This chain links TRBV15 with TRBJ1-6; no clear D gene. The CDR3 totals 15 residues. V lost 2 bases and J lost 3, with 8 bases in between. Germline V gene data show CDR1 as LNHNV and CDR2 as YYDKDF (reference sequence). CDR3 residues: CATSRLAFYNSPLHF. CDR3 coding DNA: TGTGCCACCAGCAGACTGGCGTTCTATAATTCACCCCTCCACTTT.

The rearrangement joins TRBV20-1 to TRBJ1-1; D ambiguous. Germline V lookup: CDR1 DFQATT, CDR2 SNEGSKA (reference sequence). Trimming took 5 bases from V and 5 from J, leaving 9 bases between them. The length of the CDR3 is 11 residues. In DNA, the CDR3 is TGCAGTGCTGTCCGGAGGACTGAAGCTTTCTTT. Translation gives CSAVRRTEAFF.

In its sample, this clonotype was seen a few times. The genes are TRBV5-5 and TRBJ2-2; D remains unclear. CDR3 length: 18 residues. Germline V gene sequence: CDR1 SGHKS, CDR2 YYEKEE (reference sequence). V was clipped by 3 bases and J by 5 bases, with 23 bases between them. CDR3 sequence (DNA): TGTGCCAGCAGCTATGGGGTGGCAGTCCCCCAGGTGACCGGGGAGCTGTTTTTT. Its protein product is CASSYGVAVPQVTGELFF.

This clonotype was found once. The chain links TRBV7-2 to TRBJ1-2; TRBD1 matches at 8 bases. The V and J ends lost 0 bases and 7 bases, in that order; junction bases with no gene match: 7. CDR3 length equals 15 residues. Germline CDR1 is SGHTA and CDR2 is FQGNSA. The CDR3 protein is CASSLAQGASGGYTF. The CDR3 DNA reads TGTGCCAGCAGCTTAGCCCAGGGGGCATCGGGTGGCTACACCTTC. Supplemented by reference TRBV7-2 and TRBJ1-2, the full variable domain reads GAGVSQSPSNKVTEKGKDVELRCDPISGHTALYWYRQSLGQGLEFLIYFQGNSAPDKSGLPSDRFSAERTGGSVSTLTIQRTQQEDSAVYLCASSLAQGASGGYTFGSGTRLTVV.

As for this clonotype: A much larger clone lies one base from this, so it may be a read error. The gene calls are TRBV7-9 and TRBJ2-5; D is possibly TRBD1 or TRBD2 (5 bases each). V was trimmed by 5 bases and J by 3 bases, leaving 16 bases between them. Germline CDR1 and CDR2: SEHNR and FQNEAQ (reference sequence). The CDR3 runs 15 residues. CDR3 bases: TGTGCCAGCAGCCTCCAACTGAGGGGAGAAGAGACCCAGTACTTC. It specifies CASSLQLRGEETQYF.

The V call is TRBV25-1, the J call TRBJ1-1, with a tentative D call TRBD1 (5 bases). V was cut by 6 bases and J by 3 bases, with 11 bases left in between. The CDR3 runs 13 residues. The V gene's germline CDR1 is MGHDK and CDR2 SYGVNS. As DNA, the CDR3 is TGTGCCAGCAGCTCACAGGCTGACACTGAAGCTTTCTTT. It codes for CASSSQADTEAFF.

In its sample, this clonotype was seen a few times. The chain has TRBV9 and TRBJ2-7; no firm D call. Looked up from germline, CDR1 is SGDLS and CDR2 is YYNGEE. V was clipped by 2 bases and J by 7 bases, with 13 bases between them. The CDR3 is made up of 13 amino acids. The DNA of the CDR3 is TGTGCCAGCAGCGTTCCCGGGTCCGAGGAGCAGTACTTC. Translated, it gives CASSVPGSEEQYF. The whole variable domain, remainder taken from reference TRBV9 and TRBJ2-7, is DSGVTQTPKHLITATGQRVTLRCSPRSGDLSVYWYQQSLDQGLQFLIQYYNGEERAKGNILERFSAQQFPDLHSELNLSSLELGDSALYFCASSVPGSEEQYFGPGTRLTVT.

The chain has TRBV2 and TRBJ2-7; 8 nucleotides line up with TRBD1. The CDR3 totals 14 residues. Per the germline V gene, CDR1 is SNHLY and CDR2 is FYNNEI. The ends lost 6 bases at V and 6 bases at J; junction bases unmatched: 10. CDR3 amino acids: CASSRQGMSFEQYF. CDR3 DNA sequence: TGTGCCAGCAGCCGACAGGGGATGAGCTTCGAGCAGTACTTC.

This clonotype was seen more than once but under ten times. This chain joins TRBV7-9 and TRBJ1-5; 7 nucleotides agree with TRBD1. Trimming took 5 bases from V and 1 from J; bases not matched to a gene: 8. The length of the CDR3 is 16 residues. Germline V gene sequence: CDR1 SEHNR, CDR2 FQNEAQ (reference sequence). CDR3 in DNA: TGTGCCAGCAGCCAAGGGACAGCCGGGAGCAATCAGCCCCAGCATTTT. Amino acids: CASSQGTAGSNQPQHF.